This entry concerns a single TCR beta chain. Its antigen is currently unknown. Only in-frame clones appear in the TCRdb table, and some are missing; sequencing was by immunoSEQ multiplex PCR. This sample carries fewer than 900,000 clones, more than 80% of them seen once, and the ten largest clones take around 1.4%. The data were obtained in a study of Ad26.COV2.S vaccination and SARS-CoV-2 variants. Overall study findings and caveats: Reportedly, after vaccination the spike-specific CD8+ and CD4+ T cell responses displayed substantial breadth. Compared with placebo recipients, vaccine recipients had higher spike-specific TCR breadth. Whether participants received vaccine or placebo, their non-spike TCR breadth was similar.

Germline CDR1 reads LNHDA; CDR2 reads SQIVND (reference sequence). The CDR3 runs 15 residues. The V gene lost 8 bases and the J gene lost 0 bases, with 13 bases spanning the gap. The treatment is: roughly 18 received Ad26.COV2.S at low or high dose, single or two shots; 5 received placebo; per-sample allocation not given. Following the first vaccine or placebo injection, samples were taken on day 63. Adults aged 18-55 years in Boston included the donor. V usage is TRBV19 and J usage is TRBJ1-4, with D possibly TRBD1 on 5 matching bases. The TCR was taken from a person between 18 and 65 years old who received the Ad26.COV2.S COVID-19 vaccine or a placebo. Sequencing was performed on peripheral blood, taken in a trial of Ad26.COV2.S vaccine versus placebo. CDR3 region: CASRRESATNEKLFF. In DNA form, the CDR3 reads TGTGCCAGTCGCAGGGAATCAGCAACTAATGAAAAACTGTTTTTT.